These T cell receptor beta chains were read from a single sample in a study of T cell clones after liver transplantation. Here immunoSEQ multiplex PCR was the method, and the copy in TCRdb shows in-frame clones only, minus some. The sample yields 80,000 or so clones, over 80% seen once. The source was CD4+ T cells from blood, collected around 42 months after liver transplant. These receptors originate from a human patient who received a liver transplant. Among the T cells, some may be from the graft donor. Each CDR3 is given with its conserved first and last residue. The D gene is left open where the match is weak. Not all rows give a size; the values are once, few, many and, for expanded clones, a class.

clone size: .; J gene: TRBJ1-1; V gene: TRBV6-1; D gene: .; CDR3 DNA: TGTGCCAGCCGCCTCGGGGGATTTATGAACACTGAAGCTTTCTTT; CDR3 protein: CASRLGGFMNTEAFF
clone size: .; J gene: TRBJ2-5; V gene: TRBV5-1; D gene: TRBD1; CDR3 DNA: TGCGCCAGCAGCCTTCCCCGCCGTCCGGACAGGGGTGAGGGAGAGACCCAGTACTTC; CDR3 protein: CASSLPRRPDRGEGETQYF
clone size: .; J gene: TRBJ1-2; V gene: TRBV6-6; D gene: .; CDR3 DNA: TGTGCCAGCAGTTACTCGAAGCAGGGTCACTATGGCTACACCTTC; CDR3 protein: CASSYSKQGHYGYTF
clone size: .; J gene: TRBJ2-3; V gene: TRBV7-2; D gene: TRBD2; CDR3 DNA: TGTGCCAGCAGCTATTGGATCGGGACTAGTCGGACAGATACGCAGTATTTT; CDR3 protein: CASSYWIGTSRTDTQYF
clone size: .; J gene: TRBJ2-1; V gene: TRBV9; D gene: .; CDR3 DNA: TGTGCCAGCAGCCCCAAGATAGCCCTATACAATGAGCAGTTCTTC; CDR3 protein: CASSPKIALYNEQFF
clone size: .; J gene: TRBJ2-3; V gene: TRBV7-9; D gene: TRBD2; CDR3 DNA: TGTGCCAGCAGCCTAGGACTAGAAACGCAGTATTTT; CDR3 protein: CASSLGLETQYF
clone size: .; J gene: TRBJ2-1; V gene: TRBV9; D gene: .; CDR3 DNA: TGTGCCAGCAGCGTAAGAGACTACAATGAGCAGTTCTTC; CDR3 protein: CASSVRDYNEQFF
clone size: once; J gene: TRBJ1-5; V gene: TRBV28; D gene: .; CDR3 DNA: TGTGCCAGCACACTAACAGGGTCTTGGGAGCCCCAGCATTTT; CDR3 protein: CASTLTGSWEPQHF
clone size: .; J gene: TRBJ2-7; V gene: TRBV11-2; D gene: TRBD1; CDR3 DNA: TGTGCCAGCAGCTTAAGGTCAGGGACAGGCGAGCAGTACTTC; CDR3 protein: CASSLRSGTGEQYF
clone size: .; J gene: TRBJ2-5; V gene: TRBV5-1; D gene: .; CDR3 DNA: TGCGCCAGCAGCTTGGGTCACTTCGAAGAGACCCAGTACTTC; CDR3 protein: CASSLGHFEETQYF
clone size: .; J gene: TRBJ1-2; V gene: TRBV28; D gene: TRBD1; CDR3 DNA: TGTGCCAGCAGTTCGGGACAGGGGATTCATGGCTACACCTTC; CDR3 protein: CASSSGQGIHGYTF
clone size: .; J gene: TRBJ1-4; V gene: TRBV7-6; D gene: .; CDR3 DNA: TGTGCCAGCAGCCCCCTCGCTAATGAAAAACTGTTTTTT; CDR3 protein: CASSPLANEKLFF
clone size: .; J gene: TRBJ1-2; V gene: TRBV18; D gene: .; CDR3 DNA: TGTGCCAGCTCACCTCGACCGGGCATTAACTATGGCTACACCTTC; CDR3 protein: CASSPRPGINYGYTF
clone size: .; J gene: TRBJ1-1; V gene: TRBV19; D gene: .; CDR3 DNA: TGTGCCAGTAGCCGGGGGTTTCGGGGGTACACTGAAGCTTTCTTT; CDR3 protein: CASSRGFRGYTEAFF
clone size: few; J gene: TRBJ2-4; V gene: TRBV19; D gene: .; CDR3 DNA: TGTGCCAGTAGTATACGTCAGGGGATCAAAAACATTCAGTACTTC; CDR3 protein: CASSIRQGIKNIQYF
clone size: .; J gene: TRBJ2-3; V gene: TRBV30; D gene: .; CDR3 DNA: TGTGCCTGGACCCCTACTACCACAGATACGCAGTATTTT; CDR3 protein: CAWTPTTTDTQYF
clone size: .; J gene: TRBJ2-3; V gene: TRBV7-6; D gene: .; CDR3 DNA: TGTGCCAGCAGCTTAGGACAGCTCACAGATACGCAGTATTTT; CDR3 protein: CASSLGQLTDTQYF
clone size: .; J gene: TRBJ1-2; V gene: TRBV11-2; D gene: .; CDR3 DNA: TGTGCCAGCAGCTTAGATTCCGTCGGTAGGGGCTACACCTTC; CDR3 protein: CASSLDSVGRGYTF